This TCR beta chain was recorded in a study of T cells in Graves' hyperthyroidism and ophthalmopathy. Study-wide background: Upon initial diagnosis and before any treatment, peripheral blood was collected.

Germline CDR1 is LNHDA and CDR2 is SQIVND (reference sequence). The CDR3 consists of 15 residues. The junction had 6 bases not matched to a gene; V was cut back by 5 bases and J by 4 bases. Enrolled ophthalmopathy patients presented with a Clinical Activity Score of at least 3, a NOSPECS grade of at least 4, and disease duration under 3 months. Authors of the study amplified TCR beta CDR3 regions from RNA transcripts. With the HTBI primer set, the TCR CDR3 went through a first round of RT-PCR. MiXCR was run by TCRdb on the multiplex PCR reads, yielding one entry per CDR3 protein. The table has roughly 400,000 distinct CDR3 sequences, around 15% seen once. In this sample, this clonotype turned up many times.

The source of this sequence is a man in his fifties or sixties with Graves' ophthalmopathy. The rearrangement joins TRBV19 to TRBJ2-7; the match to TRBD1 covers 12 bases. Sequencing was carried out using blood. The CDR3 sequence is CASSDSGQGAYEQYF. The CDR3 region has the DNA TGTGCCAGTAGTGACTCGGGACAGGGGGCGTACGAGCAGTACTTC.